This passage covers 20 T cell receptor beta chains from one sample sequenced in a study of CD8 T cells in ankylosing spondylitis (dated by TCRdb to the late 2010s). What the work shows at the level of the full study, not this receptor alone: Blood from ankylosing spondylitis patients appeared to be characterized by a TCR beta motif composed of roughly 8 highly homologous amino acid variants.

Antigens of these TCRs are unknown. Library preparation used 5' RACE. TCRdb names Illumina HiSeq 2500 as the instrument used. TCRdb's own reprocessing of the public reads used fastp at Q25 and MiXCR and kept productive beta chains. Rows are unified per CDR3 protein, each entry keeping the most common DNA and genes. Present in this sample are around 94,000 distinct CDR3 sequences, 9% of which were seen just once. Around 30% of the sample goes to the ten largest clones. Input material: blood, either unsorted or a sorted T cell fraction (not recorded which). The receptors derive from a male donor with ankylosing spondylitis.

The genes are TRBV10-3 and TRBJ2-5; tentatively, D is TRBD2 (5 bases). V was cut by 2 bases and J by 6 bases, with 13 bases left in between. Germline CDR1 ENHRY, CDR2 SYGVKD. The CDR3 sequence is 14 residues long. This CDR3 is CAISERWERQTQYF. The CDR3 DNA reads as TGTGCCATCAGTGAGAGGTGGGAGCGTCAGACCCAGTACTTC.

This clonotype was counted at least ten times. The CDR3 DNA sequence: TGTGCCAGCAGCATGACTAGCGGGAGGGATGAGCAGTTCTTC. This sequence encodes CASSMTSGRDEQFF. The chain employs TRBV16 and TRBJ2-1; 14 bases are a match to TRBD2. Germline CDR1 reads KGHSY; CDR2 reads FQNENV. Trimming cost V 5 bases and J 8 bases; bases outside gene matches: 2. There are 14 residues in the CDR3.

This clonotype has ten or more counts. The chain couples TRBV13 to TRBJ1-2; D call uncertain. Per germline, CDR1 PRHDT and CDR2 FYEKMQ (reference sequence). With 1 base removed from V and 8 bases from J, the gap between germline ends came to 8 bases. The CDR3 runs to 12 residues. The CDR3 sequence: CASSLDGSGYTF. CDR3 in DNA: TGTGCCAGCAGCTTAGATGGGAGCGGCTACACCTTC.

The table lists this clonotype with a few counts. The chain carries TRBV19 and TRBJ1-1; TRBD1 might be the D (6 bases). The V and J ends lost 4 bases and 5 bases respectively, with 14 bases between them. Germline V gene sequence: CDR1 LNHDA, CDR2 SQIVND (reference sequence). CDR3 length equals 14 residues. The CDR3 region is CASSTRQEGTEAFF. The CDR3, as DNA: TGTGCCAGTAGTACTCGACAGGAAGGTACTGAAGCTTTCTTT.

This chain connects TRBV6-4 to TRBJ2-1; D is unclear. Germline CDR1 is MRHNA and CDR2 is SNTAGT. Trimming shortened V by 6 bases and J by 0 bases, and 12 bases separated the two germline ends. The CDR3 spans 15 residues. The CDR3 here is CASSPQFGSYNEQFF. In DNA, the CDR3 is TGTGCCAGCAGCCCGCAGTTTGGCTCCTACAATGAGCAGTTCTTC.

This clonotype was found many times. The gene calls are TRBV10-1 and TRBJ2-2; D is undetermined. CDR1 is WNHNN, CDR2 SYGVQD, per germline (reference sequence). This CDR3 region has 14 residues. The ends were cut back, 3 bases at V and 4 bases at J, with 9 bases in the middle. Here the CDR3 reads CASSEGTLTGELFF. CDR3 coding DNA: TGCGCCAGCAGTGAAGGCACTCTCACCGGGGAGCTGTTTTTT.

This clonotype was detected ten times or more. The genes are TRBV12-3 or TRBV12-4 and TRBJ2-2; 7 nucleotides agree with TRBD2. This CDR3 contains 15 residues. V dropped 0 bases and J dropped 4; count of bases not matched to a gene: 2. The chain's CDR3 is CASSLAGGPTGELFF. CDR3 nucleotide sequence: TGTGCCAGCAGTTTAGCGGGAGGGCCCACCGGGGAGCTGTTTTTT.

The gene calls are TRBV6-1 and TRBJ2-7; D uncertain. V gave up 1 base and J gave up 3 bases, with 1 base separating them. The CDR3 extends over 11 amino acids. Looked up from germline, CDR1 is MNHNS and CDR2 is SASEGT. The CDR3 coding sequence is TGTGCCAGCAGTGAAGACTACGAGCAGTACGTC. As protein: CASSEDYEQYV.

This clonotype was picked up a small number of times. The chain recombines TRBV27 with TRBJ2-7, with 12 positions matching TRBD1. The CDR3 sequence is 14 residues long. The V gene end was trimmed by 6 bases and the J gene end by 5 bases; junction bases not matched to a gene: 5. Germline V CDR1 and CDR2: MNHEY, SMNVEV (reference sequence). The CDR3 sequence: CASRQGQGAHEQYV. The CDR3 DNA reads as TGTGCCAGCAGACAGGGACAGGGGGCCCACGAGCAGTACGTC.

The sample holds a few counts of this clonotype. The chain joins TRBV11-2 to TRBJ1-1, with D perhaps matching TRBD1 (5 bases). V lost 0 bases, J lost 1 base, and 9 bases lay in between. The V gene's germline CDR1 is SGHAT and CDR2 FQNNGV. The CDR3 covers 15 residues. The CDR3 nucleotides read TGTGCCAGCAGCTTAGAGGGGGGGACGAACACTGAAGCTTTCTTT. As protein: CASSLEGGTNTEAFF.

This chain uses TRBV6-6 with TRBJ1-1, with unresolved D. CDR1 and CDR2 (germline): MNHNY, SVGAGI (reference sequence). This CDR3 has 13 amino acids. V was shortened by 2 bases and J by 5 bases, with 9 bases between the two germline ends. CDR3 coding DNA: TGTGCCAGCAGTTACGGCAGCCCGACTGAAGCTTTCTTT. Translated: CASSYGSPTEAFF.

This sequence joins TRBV15 and TRBJ2-7; TRBD1 matches at 8 bases. Germline V gene sequence: CDR1 LNHNV, CDR2 YYDKDF (reference sequence). The CDR3 has 16 amino acids. Unmatched junction bases numbered 4, after V lost 0 bases and J lost 0 bases. In DNA form, the CDR3 reads TGTGCCACCAGCAGAGATTGGACAGGGAGCTCCTACGAGCAGTACTTC. Translated: CATSRDWTGSSYEQYF.

This clonotype was recorded a few times. The chain uses TRBV30 and TRBJ2-7; tentatively, D is TRBD1 (5 bases). Trimming removed 0 bases at V and 2 bases at J, with 11 bases between. Germline V gene data show CDR1 as GTSNPN and CDR2 as SVGIG (reference sequence). The CDR3 runs to 14 residues. CDR3 DNA sequence: TGTGCCTGGAGTGTACCGGACACCACCTACGAGCAGTACTTC. Translated, it gives CAWSVPDTTYEQYF.

A few counts support this clonotype. This chain links TRBV27 with TRBJ2-5, with 8 bases that match TRBD1. Trimming took 5 bases from V and 2 from J; bases not matched to a gene: 4. CDR3 length: 14 residues. Per the germline V gene, CDR1 is MNHEY and CDR2 is SMNVEV (reference sequence). The CDR3 spells CASSDRGHQETQYF. DNA for the CDR3: TGTGCCAGCAGTGACAGGGGTCATCAAGAGACCCAGTACTTC.

This clonotype was observed a few times. The chain couples TRBV9 to TRBJ2-3; no firm D call. CDR3 length: 14 amino acids. The germline CDR1 and CDR2 sequences are SGDLS and YYNGEE. Trimming took off 4 bases at V and 5 bases at J, with 14 bases between the two ends. CDR3 residues: CASSPWTLGDTQYF. The CDR3 DNA reads as TGTGCCAGCAGCCCGTGGACCCTCGGAGATACGCAGTATTTT.

This clonotype appeared a few times. This chain connects TRBV6-1 to TRBJ2-2; 7 positions match TRBD2. Germline V lookup: CDR1 MNHNS, CDR2 SASEGT. This CDR3 region has 14 residues. V trimming: 8 bases; J trimming: 6 bases; junction bases outside the gene matches: 9. The CDR3 protein is CASAFGGSAGELFF. The DNA for the CDR3 is TGTGCCAGCGCCTTTGGCGGGAGCGCCGGGGAGCTGTTTTTT.

The V gene is TRBV5-1, the J gene TRBJ2-1, with D maybe TRBD1 (6 bases). V was trimmed by 5 bases and J by 8 bases, leaving 11 bases between them. This CDR3 comprises 12 residues. CDR1 is SGHRS, CDR2 YFSETQ, per germline. The CDR3 DNA is TGCGCCAGCAGAACAGGGTCCTATGAGCAGTTCTTC. Encoded protein: CASRTGSYEQFF. The full variable domain, with the rest looked up from reference TRBV5-1 and TRBJ2-1, is KAGVTQTPRYLIKTRGQQVTLSCSPISGHRSVSWYQQTPGQGLQFLFEYFSETQRNKGNFPGRFSGRQFSNSRSEMNVSTLELGDSALYLCASRTGSYEQFFGPGTRLTVL.

This chain connects TRBV5-6 to TRBJ2-1; 7 positions agree with TRBD2. This CDR3 is built from 15 residues. The germline CDR1 and CDR2 sequences are SGHDT and YYEEEE. The trim removed 0 bases at V and 6 bases at J, leaving 6 bases unmatched. The CDR3 DNA reads TGTGCCAGCAGCTTGGGGCTAGCGGAGTTCAATGAGCAGTTCTTC. It codes for CASSLGLAEFNEQFF.

The table lists this clonotype with a few counts. The rearrangement uses TRBV4-2 and TRBJ2-1; D gene ambiguous. V was shortened by 6 bases and J by 4 bases, with 10 bases between the two germline ends. The CDR3 loop spans 13 amino acids. Germline V lookup: CDR1 LGHNA, CDR2 YNFKEQ. CDR3 loop: CASSPSLYNEQFF. CDR3 nucleotides: TGTGCCAGCAGTCCTTCCCTTTACAATGAGCAGTTCTTC.

The sample holds many counts of this clonotype. The rearrangement uses TRBV7-9 and TRBJ1-1, with a possible D match to TRBD1 (5 bases). Trimming removed 3 bases at V and 6 bases at J, with 14 bases between. The germline gives CDR1 SEHNR, CDR2 FQNEAQ (reference sequence). CDR3 size: 14 residues. CDR3 bases: TGTGCCAGCAGCTTGGAGGGGATAGTTGCTGAAGCTTTCTTT. This encodes CASSLEGIVAEAFF.